This T cell receptor (beta chain) appears in the sequencing data of a study of shared clonotypes between healthy human individuals. Germline values: CDR1 SQVTM, CDR2 ANQGSEA. The CDR3 loop spans 12 amino acids. Trimming stripped 3 bases from V and 5 bases from J, with 10 bases between. Some clones are missing from TCRdb's copy, which holds only in-frame ones; the method was immunoSEQ multiplex PCR. There are about 1 million clones in the sample; around 78% occur only once, and 0.5% to 0.6% lies in the top ten. Source material: memory CD4+ T cells from PBMCs. Sample subset: CD45RA-negative fraction. The chain links TRBV29-1 to TRBJ1-1, with D unresolved. This TCR came from a man between 18 and 29 years old in good health. Some clones in this sample may be carry-over from other donors' samples. For the CDR3, the DNA is TGCAGCGTTGACCTTTGGAGGACTGAAGCTTTCTTT. This gives the protein CSVDLWRTEAFF.